These 18 T cell receptor beta chains share one sample of origin, sequenced in a study of tumor-infiltrating lymphocytes in localized non-small cell lung cancer. This table comes from immunoSEQ multiplex PCR, and its TCRdb copy is limited to in-frame clones, with some not included. The repertoire holds about 12,000 clones, approximately 80% seen once, with around an eighth in the top ten. Specimen: lung tumor tissue. The receptors shown here come from a human donor with non-small cell lung cancer.

The chain is built from TRBV18 and TRBJ2-7; TRBD1 is a possible D gene (6 bases). CDR1 and CDR2 from the germline V gene are KGHSH and LQKENI. Trimming took off 2 bases at V and 4 bases at J, with 12 bases between the two ends. This CDR3 is 14 amino acids long. Here the CDR3 reads CASSPEVGQYEQYF. The CDR3, as DNA: TGTGCCAGCTCACCAGAGGTTGGACAGTACGAGCAGTACTTC.

The J gene is TRBJ1-3, the V gene TRBV6-1; D ambiguous. The CDR3 length is 17 residues. Between the trimmed V and J ends, which lost 4 bases and 0 bases, there was a span of 16 bases. The V gene's germline CDR1 is MNHNS and CDR2 SASEGT. CDR3 residues: CASSASSPAYSGNTIYF. DNA of the CDR3: TGTGCCAGCAGTGCCTCTTCTCCTGCCTACTCTGGAAACACCATATATTTT.

By share, this clone ranks as medium-sized. The chain couples TRBV2 to TRBJ1-6; D not resolved. The CDR3 runs to 11 residues. Trimming took off 6 bases at V and 9 bases at J, with 6 bases between the two ends. CDR1 and CDR2 (germline): SNHLY, FYNNEI. CDR3 region: CASSLGSPLHF. In DNA form, the CDR3 reads TGTGCCAGCAGCCTGGGTTCACCCCTCCACTTT.

The V gene is TRBV4-2, the J gene TRBJ1-6, with a weak D call TRBD1 (5 bases). Germline CDR1 reads LGHNA; CDR2 reads YNFKEQ. The CDR3 has 17 amino acids. With 3 bases removed from V and 8 bases from J, the gap between germline ends came to 20 bases. CDR3 amino acids: CASSQSRTSGGDSPLHF. The CDR3 DNA reads TGTGCCAGCAGCCAGTCCCGGACTTCGGGAGGGGATTCACCCCTCCACTTT.

This clone was detected once. The genes are TRBV30 and TRBJ2-3; perhaps TRBD2 as D (6 bases). Germline CDR1 and CDR2: GTSNPN and SVGIG (reference sequence). The CDR3 contains 15 residues. The germline V and J ends were trimmed by 4 bases and 2 bases, with 16 bases remaining between them. Here the CDR3 DNA reads TGTGCCTGGATCAACGGGACTGCAGCCACAGATACGCAGTATTTT. Translating gives CAWINGTAATDTQYF.

The chain carries TRBV19 and TRBJ1-1; no definite D call. Germline V CDR1 and CDR2: LNHDA, SQIVND (reference sequence). The CDR3 consists of 15 residues. Trimming shortened V by 3 bases and J by 4 bases, and 15 bases separated the two germline ends. DNA of the CDR3: TGTGCCAGTAGTATTGTCGGGAAACTGAGCACTGAAGCTTTCTTT. It yields the protein CASSIVGKLSTEAFF.

The V gene is TRBV14, the J gene TRBJ2-3; TRBD1 is a possible D gene (6 bases). CDR3 length equals 18 residues. The germline V gene has CDR1 SGHDN and CDR2 FVKESK. Between the trimmed V and J ends, which lost 1 base and 2 bases, there was a span of 19 bases. CDR3 in DNA: TGTGCCAGCAGCCAAGTTTTAACAGGGACCCAGTTCACAGATACGCAGTATTTT. This codes for CASSQVLTGTQFTDTQYF.

V usage is TRBV9 and J usage is TRBJ2-6; D possibly corresponds to TRBD1 (6 bases). CDR3 length equals 18 residues. V lost 3 bases and J 1 base, leaving 17 bases between the germline ends. Germline V lookup: CDR1 SGDLS, CDR2 YYNGEE. The CDR3 reads CASSESQGGRSGANVLTF. The CDR3 nucleotides are TGTGCCAGCAGCGAATCACAGGGCGGAAGGTCTGGGGCCAACGTCCTGACTTTC.

The chain couples TRBV11-3 to TRBJ1-6; D is perhaps TRBD1 (5 bases). V lost 5 bases, J lost 10 bases, and 12 bases lay in between. This CDR3 contains 13 residues. Germline CDR1 is SGHNT and CDR2 is YENEEA. The CDR3, as DNA: TGTGCCAGCAGCAGGGGCACCCACTCACCCCTCCACTTT. Translating gives CASSRGTHSPLHF.

The genes are TRBV11-3 and TRBJ2-5; possibly TRBD1 for D (5 bases). This CDR3 is 14 amino acids long. Germline CDR1 reads SGHNT; CDR2 reads YENEEA. Trimming pared 1 base from V and 2 bases from J, leaving 8 bases between. The CDR3 nucleotides are TGTGCCAGCAGCTTAGGGGGCTCTCAAGAGACCCAGTACTTC. Translated: CASSLGGSQETQYF.

V and J are TRBV7-2 and TRBJ2-7; D is possibly TRBD2 (5 bases). In germline, CDR1 is SGHTA, CDR2 FQGNSA. The CDR3 has 14 residues. The ends were cut back, 8 bases at V and 3 bases at J, with 17 bases in the middle. This CDR3 is CASGSGVGYYEQYF. The CDR3 DNA reads TGTGCCAGCGGCAGCGGTGTCGGCTACTACGAGCAGTACTTC.

The V gene is TRBV19, the J gene TRBJ2-1; 12 nucleotides agree with TRBD2. The V gene end was trimmed by 5 bases and the J gene end by 8 bases; junction bases not matched to a gene: 10. The CDR3 length is 16 residues. Germline CDR1 LNHDA, CDR2 SQIVND (reference sequence). CDR3 amino acids: CASSYTLAGGPYEQFF. Here the CDR3 DNA reads TGTGCCAGTAGTTACACCCTAGCGGGGGGGCCATATGAGCAGTTCTTC.

The chain recombines TRBV7-9 with TRBJ2-7, with 7 bases fitting TRBD1. J gave up 7 bases and V 2 bases, and 8 bases lay outside the gene matches. Germline V CDR1 and CDR2: SEHNR, FQNEAQ (reference sequence). The CDR3 consists of 14 residues. Here the CDR3 reads CASSLSRSTGEQYF. DNA of the CDR3: TGTGCCAGCAGCTTATCTAGGTCGACAGGGGAGCAGTACTTC.

The chain couples TRBV2 to TRBJ1-1; no firm D call. V shed 2 bases and J shed 5 bases, with 6 bases lying between them. CDR1 is SNHLY, CDR2 FYNNEI, per germline. This CDR3 is built from 12 residues. This CDR3 reads CASSERETEAFF. The DNA of the CDR3 is TGTGCCAGCAGTGAAAGGGAAACTGAAGCTTTCTTT.

The sample holds a few counts of this clone. The same CDR3 also results from other DNA sequences found in this sample. The V call is TRBV5-8, the J call TRBJ1-5; D is unresolved. The CDR3 is 12 residues long. CDR1 is SGHTS and CDR2 is YDEGEE in the germline V gene. Trimming shortened V by 1 base and J by 4 bases, and 3 bases separated the two germline ends. The CDR3 loop is CASSLSNQPQHF. The DNA of the CDR3 is TGTGCCAGCAGCTTGTCTAATCAGCCCCAGCATTTT.

This rearrangement joins TRBV5-8 to TRBJ1-1; D gene unclear. Germline V gene sequence: CDR1 SGHTS, CDR2 YDEGEE. V gave up 0 bases and J gave up 4 bases, with 10 bases separating them. This CDR3 is 14 amino acids long. The CDR3 DNA sequence: TGTGCCAGCAGCTTGGATGGCAGTAGCACTGAAGCTTTCTTT. Amino acids: CASSLDGSSTEAFF.

The CDR3, as DNA: TGTGCCAGTAGTACGTCCGGCAAGGCAACTAATGAAAAACTGTTTTTT. It codes for CASSTSGKATNEKLFF. The chain links TRBV19 to TRBJ1-4, with no clear D. The germline CDR1 and CDR2 sequences are LNHDA and SQIVND (reference sequence). V gave up 4 bases and J gave up 0 bases, with 12 bases separating them. This CDR3 is built from 16 residues.

The chain recombines TRBV5-1 with TRBJ2-5, with 10 bases lining up with TRBD2. The CDR3 sequence is 18 residues long. The V gene end was trimmed by 0 bases and the J gene end by 4 bases; junction bases not matched to a gene: 12. Germline CDR1 is SGHRS and CDR2 is YFSETQ. CDR3 amino acids: CASSLGLAGVPVGETQYF. CDR3 sequence (DNA): TGCGCCAGCAGCTTGGGGCTAGCGGGGGTCCCAGTTGGAGAGACCCAGTACTTC.